These 29 T cell receptor beta chains share one sample of origin, sequenced in a study of blood T cell repertoires in COVID-19. The method was immunoSEQ multiplex PCR; TCRdb's version includes in-frame clones alone and lacks a portion of them. The sample has about 400,000 clones, around nine tenths seen once. Specimen: PBMCs or T cells enriched from blood (not recorded which). Every receptor here comes from a woman aged 50 to 60 who had recovered from COVID-19.

The chain is built from TRBV19 and TRBJ1-6; no reliable D call. This CDR3 comprises 15 residues. The germline V gene has CDR1 LNHDA and CDR2 SQIVND (reference sequence). V was pared by 7 bases and J by 0 bases, with 10 bases between. CDR3 amino acids: CASTMVSSYNSPLHF. The CDR3 DNA sequence: TGTGCCAGTACCATGGTGAGCTCCTATAATTCACCCCTCCACTTT. Based on the CDR3 plus reference TRBV19 and TRBJ1-6, the full variable domain is DGGITQSPKYLFRKEGQNVTLSCEQNLNHDAMYWYRQDPGQGLRLIYYSQIVNDFQKGDIAEGYSVSREKKESFPLTVTSAQKNPTAFYLCASTMVSSYNSPLHFGNGTRLTVT.

The chain combines TRBV28 with TRBJ1-5; 8 bases map to TRBD1. CDR1 MDHEN and CDR2 SYDVKM come from the germline V gene. Trimming cost V 4 bases and J 5 bases; bases outside gene matches: 7. The CDR3 totals 15 residues. In nucleotides, the CDR3 is TGTGCCAGCAGTTACAGGGGGGCCGGGGATCAGCCCCAGCATTTT. Translated, it gives CASSYRGAGDQPQHF.

The V gene is TRBV7-2, the J gene TRBJ2-7; D might be TRBD1 (5 bases). Looked up from germline, CDR1 is SGHTA and CDR2 is FQGNSA. The CDR3 totals 15 residues. The ends were cut back, 5 bases at V and 0 bases at J, with 14 bases in the middle. This CDR3 reads CASSVTGLSSYEQYF. The DNA of the CDR3 is TGTGCCAGCAGCGTCACAGGTTTGAGCTCCTACGAGCAGTACTTC.

The sample holds one count of this clone. CDR3 DNA: TGTGCCAGCAGCCGCGGGGGAGGTGGGGCCAACGTCCTGACTTTC. Its protein product is CASSRGGGGANVLTF. This sequence joins TRBV28 and TRBJ2-6; TRBD2 matches at 7 bases. In germline, CDR1 is MDHEN, CDR2 SYDVKM. V lost 6 bases and J lost 3; bases outside the gene matches: 5. The CDR3 consists of 15 residues.

This clone was counted only a few times. The chain joins TRBV5-6 to TRBJ2-2; tentatively, D is TRBD2 (6 bases). Germline lookup yields CDR1 SGHDT and CDR2 YYEEEE. This CDR3 is built from 15 residues. V was trimmed by 6 bases and J by 2 bases, leaving 14 bases between them. CDR3 nucleotide sequence: TGTGCCAGCACACACGCGCGGGAAAACACCGGGGAGCTGTTTTTT. This gives the protein CASTHARENTGELFF.

This CDR3 reads CASSFVTEPNTEAFF. The CDR3 DNA sequence: TGTGCCAGCAGCTTCGTGACAGAGCCGAACACTGAAGCTTTCTTT. This rearrangement joins TRBV7-9 to TRBJ1-1, with D perhaps TRBD1 (5 bases). V lost 3 bases and J 1 base, leaving 12 bases between the germline ends. Germline lookup yields CDR1 SEHNR and CDR2 FQNEAQ (reference sequence). CDR3 size: 15 residues.

The rearrangement joins TRBV7-6 to TRBJ1-6, with 7 bases identical to TRBD1. The CDR3 sequence is 14 residues long. From germline, CDR1 is SGHVS and CDR2 FNYEAQ. The V gene end was trimmed by 5 bases and the J gene end by 5 bases; junction bases not matched to a gene: 3. The CDR3 nucleotides read TGTGCCAGCAGCCGCGGACAGGATAATTCACCCCTCCACTTT. It is translated as CASSRGQDNSPLHF.

The chain combines TRBV28 with TRBJ2-7; 8 nucleotides match TRBD1. The germline V gene has CDR1 MDHEN and CDR2 SYDVKM. The CDR3 sequence is 15 residues long. J was trimmed by 0 bases and V by 6 bases; bases with no gene match: 7. DNA of the CDR3: TGTGCCAGCAGATCCGGGGACAGGCGCTCCTACGAGCAGTACTTC. Protein sequence: CASRSGDRRSYEQYF. The full variable domain, its missing parts supplied by reference TRBV28 and TRBJ2-7, is DVKVTQSSRYLVKRTGEKVFLECVQDMDHENMFWYRQDPGLGLRLIYFSYDVKMKEKGDIPEGYSVSREKKERFSLILESASTNQTSMYLCASRSGDRRSYEQYFGPGTRLTVT.

In this sample, this clone turned up a few times. This rearrangement joins TRBV29-1 to TRBJ1-3; TRBD1 agrees at 8 bases. V shed 7 bases, J shed 3 bases, and the junction held 5 bases outside the gene matches. In germline, CDR1 is SQVTM, CDR2 ANQGSEA. The CDR3 totals 13 residues. CDR3 region: CSGQGAGGNTIYF. CDR3 sequence (DNA): TGCAGCGGTCAGGGGGCAGGTGGAAACACCATATATTTT. The complete variable domain, with remaining parts taken from reference TRBV29-1 and TRBJ1-3, reads SAVISQKPSRDICQRGTSLTIQCQVDSQVTMMFWYRQQPGQSLTLIATANQGSEATYESGFVIDKFPISRPNLTFSTLTVSNMSPEDSSIYLCSGQGAGGNTIYFGEGSWLTVV.

The table lists this clone with a count of one. The J gene is TRBJ2-2, the V gene TRBV6-5; TRBD2 matches at 9 bases. The length of the CDR3 is 15 residues. Germline-derived CDR1 and CDR2 are MNHEY and SVGAGI. V shed 6 bases, J shed 2 bases, and the junction held 4 bases outside the gene matches. This CDR3 reads CASRRGGANTGELFF. The CDR3 nucleotides read TGTGCCAGCAGGCGGGGGGGGGCAAACACCGGGGAGCTGTTTTTT.

The rearrangement uses TRBV3-1 (or the pseudogene TRBV3-2) and TRBJ1-4; D gene uncertain. Germline V lookup: CDR1 LGHDT, CDR2 YNNKEL (reference sequence). The CDR3 spans 13 residues. V gave up 3 bases and J gave up 5 bases, with 7 bases separating them. This chain's CDR3 is CASSQELNEKLFF. The CDR3 DNA follows: TGTGCCAGCAGCCAGGAGCTAAATGAAAAACTGTTTTTT.

This clone was picked up one time. J is TRBJ1-4 and V is TRBV19; D remains ambiguous. The CDR3 consists of 13 residues. In germline, CDR1 is LNHDA, CDR2 SQIVND (reference sequence). The V and J ends lost 0 bases and 3 bases respectively, with 2 bases between them. DNA for the CDR3: TGTGCCAGTAGTATAGACTCTAATGAAAAACTGTTTTTT. This sequence encodes CASSIDSNEKLFF.

As concerns this clone: The sample holds other DNA sequences that translate to the same CDR3. V usage is TRBV5-1 and J usage is TRBJ1-6, with 8 bases identical to TRBD1. Germline CDR1 SGHRS, CDR2 YFSETQ. The CDR3 is made up of 12 amino acids. V trimming: 7 bases; J trimming: 10 bases; junction bases outside the gene matches: 4. The CDR3 region has the DNA TGCGCCAGCGGACAGGGAGACTCACCCCTCCACTTT. Its translation: CASGQGDSPLHF.

This rearrangement joins TRBV3-1 (or the pseudogene TRBV3-2) to TRBJ2-3; perhaps TRBD1 as D (5 bases). The CDR3 extends over 16 amino acids. The V gene's germline CDR1 is LGHDT and CDR2 YNNKEL (reference sequence). Deletions cut 7 bases from V and 2 bases from J, with 19 bases between. The CDR3 is CASNFDLGLPTDTQYF. The CDR3, as DNA: TGTGCCAGCAACTTCGACCTGGGGCTACCCACAGATACGCAGTATTTT.

The chain carries TRBV28 and TRBJ2-3; D possibly corresponds to TRBD2 (6 bases). V lost 5 bases and J 0 bases, leaving 18 bases between the germline ends. The CDR3 has 17 residues. Germline-derived CDR1 and CDR2 are MDHEN and SYDVKM. The CDR3 protein is CASSPPRAGTSTDTQYF. The CDR3 DNA reads as TGTGCCAGCAGTCCTCCGCGTGCCGGGACTAGCACAGATACGCAGTATTTT.

The genes are TRBV28 and TRBJ1-5; TRBD1 aligns across 7 bases. Germline V gene sequence: CDR1 MDHEN, CDR2 SYDVKM. The CDR3 is 13 amino acids. The V gene end was trimmed by 6 bases and the J gene end by 4 bases; junction bases not matched to a gene: 3. The CDR3 DNA is TGTGCCAGCAGATCACAGGGGAATCAGCCCCAGCATTTT. Its protein is CASRSQGNQPQHF.

The chain carries TRBV19 and TRBJ1-1, with TRBD1 as a possible D gene (5 bases). Trimming stripped 7 bases from V and 0 bases from J, with 12 bases between. This CDR3 region has 14 residues. The germline V gene has CDR1 LNHDA and CDR2 SQIVND (reference sequence). CDR3 coding DNA: TGTGCCAGTAAGAATGGAGGGGTGAACACTGAAGCTTTCTTT. Translated: CASKNGGVNTEAFF.

V is TRBV9 and J is TRBJ1-2, with D possibly matching TRBD1 (5 bases). The CDR3 length is 15 residues. The germline gives CDR1 SGDLS, CDR2 YYNGEE. V lost 0 bases and J lost 3, with 12 bases in between. The CDR3 coding sequence is TGTGCCAGCAGCGTAGGAAAGGGGATGGACTATGGCTACACCTTC. It encodes CASSVGKGMDYGYTF.

This chain joins TRBV2 and TRBJ1-1; 7 nucleotides match TRBD1. The CDR3 is 15 amino acids. Trimming cost V 8 bases and J 6 bases; bases outside gene matches: 15. Germline loops: CDR1 SNHLY, CDR2 FYNNEI. DNA for the CDR3: TGTGCCAGCTACGGGCAGGGGGGCCACGACGCTGAAGCTTTCTTT. It codes for CASYGQGGHDAEAFF. Drawing the rest from reference TRBV2 and TRBJ1-1, the complete variable domain is EPEVTQTPSHQVTQMGQEVILRCVPISNHLYFYWYRQILGQKVEFLVSFYNNEISEKSEIFDDQFSVERPDGSNFTLKIRSTKLEDSAMYFCASYGQGGHDAEAFFGQGTRLTVV.

There are a few counts of this clone. This chain uses TRBV5-1 with TRBJ2-1; D not resolved. Germline CDR1 reads SGHRS; CDR2 reads YFSETQ. Trimming removed 5 bases from V and 0 bases from J, with 9 bases in between. This CDR3 spans 14 amino acids. The DNA for the CDR3 is TGCGCCAGCAGGGCGGTGAGCTCCTACAATGAGCAGTTCTTC. Encoded protein: CASRAVSSYNEQFF.

The chain joins TRBV14 to TRBJ2-5; 9 positions agree with TRBD2. V shed 3 bases and J 4 bases; nucleotides not matched to a gene: 15. The CDR3 totals 18 residues. Germline V lookup: CDR1 SGHDN, CDR2 FVKESK. The CDR3: CASSQGVRGGLVGETQYF. CDR3 DNA: TGTGCCAGCAGCCAGGGCGTGCGGGGGGGCCTGGTTGGAGAGACCCAGTACTTC.

J is TRBJ1-2 and V is TRBV5-1, with D possibly matching TRBD1 (5 bases). The CDR3 is 14 amino acids. Germline assignment: CDR1 SGHRS and CDR2 YFSETQ. V shed 0 bases and J shed 7 bases, with 13 bases lying between them. Here the CDR3 DNA reads TGCGCCAGCAGCTTGGGACAGTCCCGGGCTGGCTACACCTTC. Translated: CASSLGQSRAGYTF.

The J gene is TRBJ2-7, the V gene TRBV6-5; 11 bases fit TRBD2. V shed 5 bases and J 6 bases; nucleotides not matched to a gene: 3. Germline CDR1 MNHEY, CDR2 SVGAGI. This CDR3 is 13 amino acids long. The CDR3 bases are TGTGCCAGCAGTCTAGCGGGGGGCTCCGAGCAGTACTTC. This codes for CASSLAGGSEQYF.

The chain combines TRBV7-9 with TRBJ2-2; 10 bases align to TRBD2. Looked up from germline, CDR1 is SEHNR and CDR2 is FQNEAQ (reference sequence). Trimming removed 8 bases from V and 4 bases from J; junction bases left unmatched: 16. The CDR3 sequence is 18 residues long. For the CDR3, the DNA is TGTGCCAGCGCACCGGAGCGGGGGGGCCTAGTCACCACCGGGGAGCTGTTTTTT. This codes for CASAPERGGLVTTGELFF.

This chain links TRBV27 with TRBJ1-1; D gene unclear. V lost 6 bases and J 2 bases, leaving 10 bases between the germline ends. This CDR3 is 13 amino acids long. CDR1 and CDR2 from the germline V gene are MNHEY and SMNVEV (reference sequence). This chain's CDR3 is CASRARFNTEAFF. The CDR3 DNA sequence: TGTGCCAGCAGGGCAAGATTCAACACTGAAGCTTTCTTT.

This clone was found once. The sample carries other DNA sequences with the same CDR3. The V gene is TRBV3-1 (or the pseudogene TRBV3-2), the J gene TRBJ1-1; 9 nucleotides agree with TRBD1. CDR3 length equals 13 residues. Germline trimming cut 3 bases from V and 5 bases from J; bases unmatched to any gene: 1. Germline V CDR1 and CDR2: LGHDT, YNNKEL (reference sequence). DNA for the CDR3: TGTGCCAGCAGCCAGGACAGGGGAACTGAAGCTTTCTTT. Protein sequence: CASSQDRGTEAFF.

The rearrangement uses TRBV5-6 and TRBJ1-1, with a tentative D call TRBD1 (6 bases). The germline V gene has CDR1 SGHDT and CDR2 YYEEEE. The CDR3 is made up of 15 amino acids. V was cut by 1 base and J by 3 bases, with 13 bases left in between. CDR3 in amino acids: CASSLQGTRHTEAFF. The CDR3 nucleotides are TGTGCCAGCAGCTTGCAGGGGACGAGGCACACTGAAGCTTTCTTT.

Of note for this clone: The junction departs from the called germline gene at one end, perhaps through a read error. The chain is built from TRBV12-3 or TRBV12-4 and TRBJ1-1; a possible D gene is TRBD1 (5 bases). CDR3 length equals 13 residues. This CDR3 reads CASSLQGDPSRIF. The CDR3 DNA follows: TGTGCCAGCAGTTTGCAGGGTGATCCCTCGAGGATCTTT.

J is TRBJ2-3 and V is TRBV6-5; tentative D call: TRBD2 (6 bases). Germline values: CDR1 MNHEY, CDR2 SVGAGI. CDR3 length: 12 amino acids. Trimming took 6 bases from V and 4 from J, leaving 8 bases between them. DNA for the CDR3: TGTGCCAGCAGGGGAGGATCAGATACGCAGTATTTT. Translated, it gives CASRGGSDTQYF.